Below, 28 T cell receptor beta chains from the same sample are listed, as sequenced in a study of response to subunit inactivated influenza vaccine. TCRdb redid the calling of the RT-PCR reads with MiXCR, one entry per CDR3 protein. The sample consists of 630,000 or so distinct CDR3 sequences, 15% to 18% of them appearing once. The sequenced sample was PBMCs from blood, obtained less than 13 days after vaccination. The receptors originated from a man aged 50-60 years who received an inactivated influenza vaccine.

In DNA, the CDR3 is TGCGCCACCTCCACGTGGGGGCCCTCAGATACGCAGTATTTT. Its translation is CATSTWGPSDTQYF. The chain combines TRBV4-1 with TRBJ2-3; D perhaps matches TRBD1 (6 bases). Germline CDR1 is MGHRA and CDR2 is YSYEKL. The CDR3 extends over 14 amino acids. The V and J ends lost 10 bases and 4 bases respectively, with 18 bases between them.

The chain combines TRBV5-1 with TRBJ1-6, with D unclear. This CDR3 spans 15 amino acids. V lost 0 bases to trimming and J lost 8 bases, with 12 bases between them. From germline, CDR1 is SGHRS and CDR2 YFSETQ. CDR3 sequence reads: CASSLDLRGDSPLHF. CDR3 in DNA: TGCGCCAGCAGCTTGGATTTACGAGGAGATTCACCCCTCCACTTT.

CDR3: CASSQTRAPADTQYF. The CDR3 DNA sequence: TGTGCCAGCAGCCAAACCCGGGCCCCTGCGGATACGCAGTATTTT. The chain links TRBV3-1 to TRBJ2-3; no firm D call. CDR1 is LGHDT and CDR2 is YNNKEL in the germline V gene (reference sequence). The V gene lost 2 bases and the J gene lost 6 bases, with 15 bases spanning the gap. The CDR3 covers 15 residues.

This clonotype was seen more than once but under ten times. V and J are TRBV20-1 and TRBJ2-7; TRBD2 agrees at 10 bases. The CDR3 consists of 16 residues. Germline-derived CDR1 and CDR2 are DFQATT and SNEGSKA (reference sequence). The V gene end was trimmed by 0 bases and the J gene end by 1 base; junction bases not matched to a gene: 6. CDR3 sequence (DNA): TGCAGTGCTAGAGACCCGACTAGCGGGCTATCCTACGAGCAGTACTTC. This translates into CSARDPTSGLSYEQYF.

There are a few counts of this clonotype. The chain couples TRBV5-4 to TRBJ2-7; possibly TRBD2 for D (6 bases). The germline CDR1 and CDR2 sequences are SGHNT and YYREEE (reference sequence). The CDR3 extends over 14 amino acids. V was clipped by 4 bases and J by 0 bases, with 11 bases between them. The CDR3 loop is CASSTGGDSYEQYF. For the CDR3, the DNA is TGTGCCAGCAGCACCGGAGGGGACTCCTACGAGCAGTACTTC.

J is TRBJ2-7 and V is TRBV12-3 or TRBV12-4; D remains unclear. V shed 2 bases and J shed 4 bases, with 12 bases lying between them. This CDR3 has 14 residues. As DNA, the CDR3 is TGTGCCAGCAGTTTAAAGCGTACCGGGTACGAGCAGTACTTC. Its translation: CASSLKRTGYEQYF.

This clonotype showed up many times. CDR3: CASSLVSGNEQFF. CDR3 sequence (DNA): TGCGCCAGCAGCTTGGTATCAGGGAATGAGCAGTTCTTC. J is TRBJ2-1 and V is TRBV5-1, with D possibly matching TRBD1 (5 bases). This CDR3 has 13 amino acids. V shed 0 bases and J shed 7 bases, with 8 bases lying between them. Germline values: CDR1 SGHRS, CDR2 YFSETQ.

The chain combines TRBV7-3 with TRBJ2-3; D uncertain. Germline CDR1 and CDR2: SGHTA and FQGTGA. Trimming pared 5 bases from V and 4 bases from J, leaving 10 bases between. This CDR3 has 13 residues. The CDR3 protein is CASSTLAADTQYF. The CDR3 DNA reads TGTGCCAGCAGCACCTTGGCGGCAGATACGCAGTATTTT.

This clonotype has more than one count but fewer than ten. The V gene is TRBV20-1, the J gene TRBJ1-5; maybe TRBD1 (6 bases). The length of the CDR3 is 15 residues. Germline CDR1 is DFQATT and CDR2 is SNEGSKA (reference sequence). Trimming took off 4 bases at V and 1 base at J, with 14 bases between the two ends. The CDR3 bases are TGCAGTGCTAAAGACACAGGGCCGAGCAATCAGCCCCAGCATTTT. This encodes CSAKDTGPSNQPQHF.

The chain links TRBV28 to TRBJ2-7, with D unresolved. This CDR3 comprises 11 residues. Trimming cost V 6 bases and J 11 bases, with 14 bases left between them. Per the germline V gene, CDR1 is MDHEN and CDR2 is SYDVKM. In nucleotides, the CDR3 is TGTGCCAGCAGCCTGGGCCGAAAGAAGTACTTC. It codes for CASSLGRKKYF.

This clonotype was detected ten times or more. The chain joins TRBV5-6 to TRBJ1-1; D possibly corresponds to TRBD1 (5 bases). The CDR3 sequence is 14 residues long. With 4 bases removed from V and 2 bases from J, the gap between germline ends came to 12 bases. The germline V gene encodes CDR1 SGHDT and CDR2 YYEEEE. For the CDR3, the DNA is TGTGCCAGCAGCAGACCGACAGTCAACACTGAAGCTTTCTTT. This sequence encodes CASSRPTVNTEAFF.

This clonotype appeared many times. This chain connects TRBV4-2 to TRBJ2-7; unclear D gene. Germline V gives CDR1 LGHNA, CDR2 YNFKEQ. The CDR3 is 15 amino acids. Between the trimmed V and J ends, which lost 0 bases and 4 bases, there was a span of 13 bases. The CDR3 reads CASSQDLVRKYEQYF. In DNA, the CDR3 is TGTGCCAGCAGCCAAGATTTGGTCAGAAAGTACGAGCAGTACTTC.

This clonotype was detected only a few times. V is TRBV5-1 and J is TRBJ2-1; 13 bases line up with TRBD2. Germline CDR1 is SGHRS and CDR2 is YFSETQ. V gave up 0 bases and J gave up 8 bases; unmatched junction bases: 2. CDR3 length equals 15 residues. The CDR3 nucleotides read TGCGCCAGCAGCTTGGGGACTAGCGGGAGCCATGAGCAGTTCTTC. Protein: CASSLGTSGSHEQFF.

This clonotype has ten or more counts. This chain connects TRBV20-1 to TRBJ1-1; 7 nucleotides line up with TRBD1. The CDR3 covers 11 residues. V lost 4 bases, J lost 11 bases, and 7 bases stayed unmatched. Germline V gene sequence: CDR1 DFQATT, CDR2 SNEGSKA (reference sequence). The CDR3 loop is CSATDDREAFF. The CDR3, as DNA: TGCAGTGCTACGGACGACAGGGAGGCTTTCTTT.

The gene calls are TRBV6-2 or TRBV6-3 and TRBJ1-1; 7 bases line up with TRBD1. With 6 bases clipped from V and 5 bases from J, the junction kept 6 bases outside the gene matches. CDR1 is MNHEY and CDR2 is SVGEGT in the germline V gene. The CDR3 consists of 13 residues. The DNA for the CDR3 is TGTGCCAGCAGCAGGGGGTTGAGGACTGAAGCTTTCTTT. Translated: CASSRGLRTEAFF.

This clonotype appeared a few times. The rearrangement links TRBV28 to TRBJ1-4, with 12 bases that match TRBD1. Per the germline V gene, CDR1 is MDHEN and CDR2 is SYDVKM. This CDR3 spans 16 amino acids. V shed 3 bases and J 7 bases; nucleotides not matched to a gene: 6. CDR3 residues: CASSLGGQGALEKLFF. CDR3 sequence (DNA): TGTGCCAGCAGTTTGGGGGGACAGGGGGCGCTTGAAAAACTGTTTTTT.

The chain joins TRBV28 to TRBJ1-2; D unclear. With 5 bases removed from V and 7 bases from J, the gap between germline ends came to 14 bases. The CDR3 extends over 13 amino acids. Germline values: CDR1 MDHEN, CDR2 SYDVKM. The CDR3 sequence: CASSQYREAGYTF. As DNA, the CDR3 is TGTGCCAGCAGTCAATACCGGGAGGCTGGCTACACCTTC.

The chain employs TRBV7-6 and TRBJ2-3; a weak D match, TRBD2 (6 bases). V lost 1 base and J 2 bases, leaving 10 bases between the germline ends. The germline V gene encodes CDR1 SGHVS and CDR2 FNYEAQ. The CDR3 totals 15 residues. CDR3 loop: CASSLVGRDTDTQYF. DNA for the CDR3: TGTGCCAGCAGCTTAGTCGGGAGAGACACAGATACGCAGTATTTT. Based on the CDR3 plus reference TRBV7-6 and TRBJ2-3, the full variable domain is GAGVSQSPRYKVTKRGQDVALRCDPISGHVSLYWYRQALGQGPEFLTYFNYEAQQDKSGLPNDRFSAERPEGSISTLTIQRTEQRDSAMYRCASSLVGRDTDTQYFGPGTRLTVL.

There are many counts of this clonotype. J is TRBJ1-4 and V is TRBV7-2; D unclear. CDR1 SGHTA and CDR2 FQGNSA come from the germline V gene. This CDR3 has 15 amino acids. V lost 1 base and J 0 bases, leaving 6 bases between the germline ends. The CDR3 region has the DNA TGTGCCAGCAGCTTAGTTGCAGCAACTAATGAAAAACTGTTTTTT. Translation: CASSLVAATNEKLFF.

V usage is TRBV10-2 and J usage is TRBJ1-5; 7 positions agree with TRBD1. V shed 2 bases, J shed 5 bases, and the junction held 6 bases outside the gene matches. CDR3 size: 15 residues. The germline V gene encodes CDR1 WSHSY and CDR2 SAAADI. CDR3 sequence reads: CASSESRGGYQPQHF. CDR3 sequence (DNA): TGCGCCAGCAGTGAGAGCAGGGGGGGCTATCAGCCCCAGCATTTT.

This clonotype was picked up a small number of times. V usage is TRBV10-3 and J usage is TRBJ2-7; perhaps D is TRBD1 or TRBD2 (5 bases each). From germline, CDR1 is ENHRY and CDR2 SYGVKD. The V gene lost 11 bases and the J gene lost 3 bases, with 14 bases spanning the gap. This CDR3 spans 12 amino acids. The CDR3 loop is CALSRGGYEQYF. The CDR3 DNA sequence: TGTGCCCTTTCACGGGGCGGCTACGAGCAGTACTTC.

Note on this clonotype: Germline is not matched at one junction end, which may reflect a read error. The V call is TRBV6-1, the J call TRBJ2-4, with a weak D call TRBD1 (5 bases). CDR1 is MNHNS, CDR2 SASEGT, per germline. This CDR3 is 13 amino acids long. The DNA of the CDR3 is TGTGCCAGCAGTCCAACCCGCTGGGCGGCAGGGCACTTC. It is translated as CASSPTRWAAGHF.

The CDR3 protein is CASSLLTVANTGELFF. CDR3 nucleotide sequence: TGTGCCAGCAGCTTACTCACGGTGGCGAACACCGGGGAGCTGTTTTTT. The rearrangement links TRBV5-6 to TRBJ2-2, with D hard to call. The V end was cut by 2 bases, the J end by 0 bases, with 11 bases between. The germline V gene encodes CDR1 SGHDT and CDR2 YYEEEE. The CDR3 consists of 16 residues.

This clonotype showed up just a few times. The CDR3 region is CASSRDGLAYEQYF. The CDR3, as DNA: TGTGCCAGCAGTAGGGACGGACTAGCCTACGAGCAGTACTTC. The chain joins TRBV6-1 to TRBJ2-7; 7 nucleotides line up with TRBD2. This CDR3 region has 14 residues. CDR1 is MNHNS, CDR2 SASEGT, per germline. J gave up 2 bases and V 5 bases, and 6 bases lay outside the gene matches.

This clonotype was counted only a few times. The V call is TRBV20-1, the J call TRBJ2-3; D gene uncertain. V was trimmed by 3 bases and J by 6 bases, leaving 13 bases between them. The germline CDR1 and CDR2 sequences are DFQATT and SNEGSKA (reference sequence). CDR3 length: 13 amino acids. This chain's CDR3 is CSASPPGVDTQYF. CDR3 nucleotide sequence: TGCAGTGCTAGCCCCCCGGGCGTTGATACGCAGTATTTT.

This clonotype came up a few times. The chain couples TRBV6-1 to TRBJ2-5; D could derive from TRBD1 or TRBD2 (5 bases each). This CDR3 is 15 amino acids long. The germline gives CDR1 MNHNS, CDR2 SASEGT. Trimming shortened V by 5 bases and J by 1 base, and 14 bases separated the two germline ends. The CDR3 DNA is TGTGCCAGCAGTCGACAACCAGGGAGCCAAGAGACCCAGTACTTC. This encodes CASSRQPGSQETQYF.

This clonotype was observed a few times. The CDR3: CASSPNSGGSTDTQYF. The CDR3 region has the DNA TGTGCCAGTAGCCCGAATAGCGGGGGGAGCACAGATACGCAGTATTTT. The chain couples TRBV12-3 or TRBV12-4 to TRBJ2-3; 10 bases map to TRBD2. The CDR3 consists of 16 residues. The junction had 9 bases not matched to a gene; V was cut back by 9 bases and J by 0 bases.

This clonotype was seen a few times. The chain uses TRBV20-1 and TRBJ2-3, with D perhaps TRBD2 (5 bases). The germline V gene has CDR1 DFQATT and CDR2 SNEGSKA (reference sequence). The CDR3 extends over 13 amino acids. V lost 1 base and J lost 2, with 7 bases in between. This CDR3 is CSARAGNTDTQYF. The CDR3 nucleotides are TGCAGTGCTAGAGCGGGAAACACAGATACGCAGTATTTT.